The entry below gives a single TCR beta chain sequence along with its context. These data originate in a study of blood T cell repertoires in COVID-19. Across the study: Acute and convalescent COVID-19 specimens originated in the United States, Italy and Spain. T cells, B-cell-depleted T cells, or PBMCs supplied cDNA or gDNA.

In the original workflow: Scientists estimated how many nucleated cells there were by amplifying reference gene primers. Generated by immunoSEQ multiplex PCR, the TCRdb table keeps only in-frame clones and is missing some. V and J calls and clone size follow that table, whereas D and trimming were derived from the DNA. Counted here are some 140,000 clones, approximately 88% occurring once; the ten biggest clones make up less than 7%. Cohorts were assigned according to the clinical history that participants reported. V was cut by 3 bases and J by 1 base, with 17 bases left in between. CDR1 is GTSNPN, CDR2 SVGIG, per germline (reference sequence). The CDR3 covers 16 residues.

Sequenced: PBMCs or T cells enriched from blood (not recorded which). This TCR was recovered from a man between 35 and 55 years old with acute COVID-19. V gene TRBV30 combines with J gene TRBJ2-3; D gene uncertain. The CDR3 DNA reads as TGTGCCTGGAGGGTACCTAAAGTTGCCCGCACAGATACGCAGTATTTT. Translation gives CAWRVPKVARTDTQYF.